Listed below are T cell receptor beta chains from one sample, sequenced in a study of PD-1 blockade in classical Hodgkin lymphoma. This table comes from immunoSEQ multiplex PCR, and its TCRdb copy is limited to in-frame clones, with some not included. The data show about 64,000 clones, approximately 92% seen once. The specimen was peripheral blood mononuclear cells (PBMCs), collected before the fourth cycle of nivolumab. These receptors originate from a human donor with classical Hodgkin lymphoma. The CDR3 runs from the conserved cysteine through the conserved F or W.

J gene: TRBJ1-5; V gene: TRBV10-3; CDR3 protein: CAISEGYSNQPQHF
J gene: TRBJ1-1; V gene: TRBV6-6; CDR3 protein: CASSYGPMNTEAFF
J gene: TRBJ2-7; V gene: TRBV10-3; CDR3 protein: CAISGLTSYEQYF
J gene: TRBJ1-2; V gene: TRBV5-1; CDR3 protein: CASSWDRGGYTF
J gene: TRBJ1-2; V gene: TRBV5-1; CDR3 protein: CASSPGQTYGYTF
J gene: TRBJ2-3; V gene: TRBV18; CDR3 protein: CASSPPVRLADTQYF
J gene: TRBJ2-1; V gene: TRBV11-2; CDR3 protein: CASNHQESGRNNEQFF
J gene: TRBJ1-5; V gene: TRBV2; CDR3 protein: CASKGELNQPQHF
J gene: TRBJ2-1; V gene: TRBV5-1; CDR3 protein: CASSLAFREQFF
J gene: TRBJ2-7; V gene: TRBV19; CDR3 protein: CASSVGRGTYEQYF
J gene: TRBJ1-5; V gene: TRBV6-1; CDR3 protein: CASGTGEIGNQPQHF
J gene: TRBJ1-2; V gene: TRBV11-2; CDR3 protein: CASTPIGWQAINYGYTF
J gene: TRBJ2-1; V gene: TRBV9; CDR3 protein: CASSADGYNEQFF
J gene: TRBJ2-1; V gene: TRBV11-2; CDR3 protein: CASSFATGLAGGNEQFF